One sample yielded the 18 T cell receptor beta chains listed below, sequenced in a study of blood T cell repertoires in COVID-19. Using immunoSEQ multiplex PCR, the repertoire was profiled, and TCRdb retains in-frame clones only, with some absent. Here the sample spans 97,000 or so clones, around 90% being singletons. Material for sequencing was peripheral blood. The receptors come from a young man with acute or convalescent COVID-19.

This clone turned up a few times. The chain has TRBV4-2 and TRBJ2-7; 9 positions agree with TRBD2. This CDR3 contains 16 residues. J was trimmed by 6 bases and V by 1 base; bases with no gene match: 10. Germline lookup yields CDR1 LGHNA and CDR2 YNFKEQ. The CDR3 region is CASSQAGREGLAEQYF. The DNA of the CDR3 is TGTGCCAGCAGCCAAGCGGGGCGGGAGGGCCTCGCCGAGCAGTACTTC.

The gene calls are TRBV5-1 and TRBJ1-1; D uncertain. Germline V CDR1 and CDR2: SGHRS, YFSETQ. The V end was cut by 7 bases, the J end by 5 bases, with 9 bases between. The CDR3 has 11 residues. The CDR3 DNA is TGCGCCAGCGCAAGGGAGACTGAAGCTTTCTTT. Translated: CASARETEAFF. Full variable domain (outside the CDR3, taken from reference TRBV5-1 and TRBJ1-1): KAGVTQTPRYLIKTRGQQVTLSCSPISGHRSVSWYQQTPGQGLQFLFEYFSETQRNKGNFPGRFSGRQFSNSRSEMNVSTLELGDSALYLCASARETEAFFGQGTRLTVV.

The chain couples TRBV5-1 to TRBJ2-3, with 12 bases identical to TRBD2. J gave up 3 bases and V 4 bases, and 6 bases lay outside the gene matches. Germline assignment: CDR1 SGHRS and CDR2 YFSETQ. CDR3 length equals 16 residues. The DNA of the CDR3 is TGCGCCAGCAGCCGGCTTACTAGCGGGGGGACAGATACGCAGTATTTT. Translating gives CASSRLTSGGTDTQYF.

The chain has TRBV29-1 and TRBJ1-1; D ambiguous. With 8 bases removed from V and 5 bases from J, the gap between germline ends came to 9 bases. The CDR3 has 10 residues. In germline, CDR1 is SQVTM, CDR2 ANQGSEA. The CDR3 sequence is CSIGATEAFF. In DNA form, the CDR3 reads TGCAGCATCGGAGCTACTGAAGCTTTCTTT.

A note on this clone: Other DNA sequences in the same sample also yield this CDR3. The chain recombines TRBV11-2 with TRBJ1-1, with D possibly being TRBD1 (5 bases). In germline, CDR1 is SGHAT, CDR2 FQNNGV. The CDR3 has 14 amino acids. With 1 base removed from V and 2 bases from J, the gap between germline ends came to 8 bases. CDR3 DNA: TGTGCCAGCAGCTTAGGAAGGGGAAACACTGAAGCTTTCTTT. This gives the protein CASSLGRGNTEAFF.

This rearrangement joins TRBV7-9 to TRBJ2-1, with 8 positions matching TRBD1. CDR1 SEHNR and CDR2 FQNEAQ come from the germline V gene (reference sequence). J gave up 9 bases and V 3 bases, and 7 bases lay outside the gene matches. The CDR3 covers 14 residues. CDR3 loop: CASSFKTGAPEQFF. The DNA for the CDR3 is TGTGCCAGCAGCTTCAAGACAGGGGCGCCTGAGCAGTTCTTC.

CDR3 nucleotide sequence: TGTGCCAGTAGTATTTTCTCTACGAGACAGTGGACTAGCGGGGGACCCTACGAGCAGTACTTC. Protein: CASSIFSTRQWTSGGPYEQYF. The V gene is TRBV19, the J gene TRBJ2-7; 13 positions agree with TRBD2. Germline V gene data show CDR1 as LNHDA and CDR2 as SQIVND (reference sequence). This CDR3 is built from 21 residues. Trimming cost V 3 bases and J 2 bases; bases outside gene matches: 19.

This chain joins TRBV9 and TRBJ1-1; tentatively, D is TRBD1 (5 bases). Germline V gene data show CDR1 as SGDLS and CDR2 as YYNGEE. The CDR3 sequence is 17 residues long. Trimming removed 6 bases from V and 2 bases from J, with 23 bases in between. CDR3 sequence reads: CASTPSQGLGGNTEAFF. In DNA form, the CDR3 reads TGTGCCAGCACCCCGAGTCAGGGACTTGGGGGTAACACTGAAGCTTTCTTT.

The chain combines TRBV7-9 with TRBJ1-1; 9 nucleotides line up with TRBD1. The V and J ends lost 5 bases and 7 bases, in that order; junction bases with no gene match: 8. This CDR3 has 14 amino acids. Germline V gene lookup returns CDR1 SEHNR and CDR2 FQNEAQ (reference sequence). The CDR3 loop is CASSEEQGAFEAFF. CDR3 nucleotides: TGTGCCAGCAGCGAGGAACAGGGGGCGTTTGAAGCTTTCTTT. Full variable domain (outside the CDR3, taken from reference TRBV7-9 and TRBJ1-1): DTGVSQNPRHKITKRGQNVTFRCDPISEHNRLYWYRQTLGQGPEFLTYFQNEAQLEKSRLLSDRFSAERPKGSFSTLEIQRTEQGDSAMYLCASSEEQGAFEAFFGQGTRLTVV.

The rearrangement joins TRBV5-1 to TRBJ2-2, with 10 bases fitting TRBD2. This CDR3 has 17 amino acids. The J segment lost 3 bases and the V segment lost 3 bases, leaving 8 bases of the junction unmatched. Germline V gives CDR1 SGHRS, CDR2 YFSETQ. The CDR3 reads CASSWEKAGGDTGELFF. DNA for the CDR3: TGCGCCAGCAGCTGGGAGAAAGCGGGAGGGGACACCGGGGAGCTGTTTTTT.

V gene TRBV3-1 (or the pseudogene TRBV3-2) combines with J gene TRBJ2-5; 7 positions match TRBD2. The length of the CDR3 is 16 residues. Germline lookup yields CDR1 LGHDT and CDR2 YNNKEL (reference sequence). V shed 0 bases and J 5 bases; nucleotides not matched to a gene: 9. The CDR3 bases are TGTGCCAGCAGCCAAGACGAACTAGCGCGCGGGGAGACCCAGTACTTC. It codes for CASSQDELARGETQYF.

The CDR3 DNA reads TGTGCCAGCAGTGGAGGCAGGGGTAGCTACGAGCAGTACTTC. Translated, it gives CASSGGRGSYEQYF. The chain has TRBV2 and TRBJ2-7, with D maybe TRBD1 (6 bases). The CDR3 is 14 amino acids. V dropped 4 bases and J dropped 3 bases, with 13 bases sitting between them. Germline CDR1 is SNHLY and CDR2 is FYNNEI. Full variable domain (rest looked up from reference TRBV2 and TRBJ2-7): EPEVTQTPSHQVTQMGQEVILRCVPISNHLYFYWYRQILGQKVEFLVSFYNNEISEKSEIFDDQFSVERPDGSNFTLKIRSTKLEDSAMYFCASSGGRGSYEQYFGPGTRLTVT.

This clone turned up a few times. The chain has TRBV6-1 and TRBJ1-2, with 7 bases matching TRBD1. The V gene end was trimmed by 2 bases and the J gene end by 1 base; junction bases not matched to a gene: 1. Germline V gene data show CDR1 as MNHNS and CDR2 as SASEGT. The CDR3 loop spans 14 amino acids. As DNA, the CDR3 is TGTGCCAGCAGTGAACACAGGGGTAACTATGGCTACACCTTC. Amino acids: CASSEHRGNYGYTF.

The chain joins TRBV25-1 to TRBJ1-5, with no clear D. This CDR3 contains 13 residues. Germline CDR1 and CDR2: MGHDK and SYGVNS. V lost 2 bases to trimming and J lost 4 bases, with 6 bases between them. For the CDR3, the DNA is TGTGCCAGCAGTGAACCCGGGAATCAGCCCCAGCATTTT. Translating gives CASSEPGNQPQHF.

CDR3 DNA: TGTGCCGGACAGGACAGGCATCTATTCGGGGAGCTGTTTTTT. This encodes CAGQDRHLFGELFF. The gene calls are TRBV28 and TRBJ2-2, with TRBD1 matching 7 bases. Germline CDR1 and CDR2: MDHEN and SYDVKM. The junction had 13 bases not matched to a gene; V was cut back by 11 bases and J by 7 bases. This CDR3 is built from 14 residues.

This chain connects TRBV29-1 to TRBJ1-5, with TRBD1 matching 7 bases. The V and J ends lost 5 bases and 4 bases, in that order; junction bases with no gene match: 2. Germline loops: CDR1 SQVTM, CDR2 ANQGSEA. The CDR3 extends over 12 amino acids. The CDR3 is CSVLQGNQPQHF. In DNA form, the CDR3 reads TGCAGCGTTCTACAGGGGAATCAGCCCCAGCATTTT.

V gene TRBV3-1 (or the pseudogene TRBV3-2) combines with J gene TRBJ1-6; TRBD1 aligns across 8 bases. Germline trimming cut 5 bases from V and 0 bases from J; bases unmatched to any gene: 6. From germline, CDR1 is LGHDT and CDR2 YNNKEL (reference sequence). CDR3 length equals 17 residues. The CDR3 coding sequence is TGTGCCAGCAGCATATCCAGGGGGCTCTCCTATAATTCACCCCTCCACTTT. Protein: CASSISRGLSYNSPLHF.

V and J are TRBV5-6 and TRBJ1-2, with D perhaps matching TRBD1 (6 bases). The CDR3 has 15 residues. The V gene's germline CDR1 is SGHDT and CDR2 YYEEEE. V was pared by 4 bases and J by 0 bases, with 13 bases between. CDR3 sequence reads: CASSRRTVPNYGYTF. In DNA form, the CDR3 reads TGTGCCAGCAGCAGAAGGACAGTCCCTAACTATGGCTACACCTTC.